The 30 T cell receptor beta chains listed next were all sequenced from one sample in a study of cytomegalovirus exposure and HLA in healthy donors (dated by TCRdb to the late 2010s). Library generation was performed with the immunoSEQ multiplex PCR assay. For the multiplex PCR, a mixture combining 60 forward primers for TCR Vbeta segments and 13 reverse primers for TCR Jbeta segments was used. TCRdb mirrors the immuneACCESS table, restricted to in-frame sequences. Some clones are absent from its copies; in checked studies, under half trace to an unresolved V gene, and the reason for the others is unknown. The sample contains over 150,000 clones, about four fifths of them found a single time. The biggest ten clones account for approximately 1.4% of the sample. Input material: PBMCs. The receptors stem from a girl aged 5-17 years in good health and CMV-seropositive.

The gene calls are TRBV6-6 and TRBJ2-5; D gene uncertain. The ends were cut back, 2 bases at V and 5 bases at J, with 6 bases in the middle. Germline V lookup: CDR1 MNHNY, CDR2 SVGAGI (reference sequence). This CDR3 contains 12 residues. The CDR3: CASSYPRETQYF. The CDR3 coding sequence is TGTGCCAGCAGTTACCCACGGGAGACCCAGTACTTC.

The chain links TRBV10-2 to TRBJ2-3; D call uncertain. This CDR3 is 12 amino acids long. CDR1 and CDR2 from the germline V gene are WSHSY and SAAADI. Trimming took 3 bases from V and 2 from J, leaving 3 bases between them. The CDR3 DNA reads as TGCGCCAGCAGTGACTTCACAGATACGCAGTATTTT. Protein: CASSDFTDTQYF.

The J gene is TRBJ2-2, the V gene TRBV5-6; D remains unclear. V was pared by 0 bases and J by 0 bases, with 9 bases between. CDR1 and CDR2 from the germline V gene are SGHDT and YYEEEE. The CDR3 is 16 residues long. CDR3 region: CASSLAAATNTGELFF. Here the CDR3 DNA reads TGTGCCAGCAGCTTGGCGGCGGCTACGAACACCGGGGAGCTGTTTTTT.

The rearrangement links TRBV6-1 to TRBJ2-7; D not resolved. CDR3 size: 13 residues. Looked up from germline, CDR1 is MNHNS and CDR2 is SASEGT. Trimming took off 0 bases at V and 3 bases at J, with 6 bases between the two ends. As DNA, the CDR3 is TGTGCCAGCAGTGAAGCCGGTCTCTACGAGCAGTACTTC. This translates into CASSEAGLYEQYF.

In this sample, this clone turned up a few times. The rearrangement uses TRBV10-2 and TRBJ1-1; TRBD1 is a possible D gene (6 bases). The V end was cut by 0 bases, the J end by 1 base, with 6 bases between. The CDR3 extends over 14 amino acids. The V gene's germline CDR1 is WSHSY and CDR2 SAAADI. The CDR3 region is CASSESDRNTEAFF. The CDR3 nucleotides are TGCGCCAGCAGTGAGTCGGACAGGAACACTGAAGCTTTCTTT.

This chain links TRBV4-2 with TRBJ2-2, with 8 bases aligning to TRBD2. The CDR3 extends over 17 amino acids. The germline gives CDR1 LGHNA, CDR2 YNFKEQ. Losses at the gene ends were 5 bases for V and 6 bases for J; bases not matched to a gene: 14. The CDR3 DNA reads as TGTGCCAGCAGCTCCTCAGGGACTAGTGGGATCTCCGGGGAGCTGTTTTTT. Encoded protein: CASSSSGTSGISGELFF.

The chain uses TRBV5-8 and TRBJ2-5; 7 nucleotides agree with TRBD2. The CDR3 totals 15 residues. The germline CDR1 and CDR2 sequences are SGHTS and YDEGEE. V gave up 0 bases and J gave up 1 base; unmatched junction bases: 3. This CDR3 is CASSLAGGIQETQYF. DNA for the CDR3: TGTGCCAGCAGCTTGGCCGGGGGGATCCAAGAGACCCAGTACTTC.

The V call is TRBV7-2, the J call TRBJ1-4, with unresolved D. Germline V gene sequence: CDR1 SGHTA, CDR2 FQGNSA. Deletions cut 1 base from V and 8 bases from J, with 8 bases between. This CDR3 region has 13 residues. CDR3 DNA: TGTGCCAGCAGCTTAGACCGGTCCGAAAAACTGTTTTTT. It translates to CASSLDRSEKLFF.

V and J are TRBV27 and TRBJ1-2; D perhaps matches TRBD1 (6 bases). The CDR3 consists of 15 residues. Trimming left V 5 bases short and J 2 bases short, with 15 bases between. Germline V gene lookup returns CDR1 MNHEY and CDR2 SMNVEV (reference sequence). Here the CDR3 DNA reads TGTGCCAGCAGTCCCGGACAGAGAATAAACTATGGCTACACCTTC. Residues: CASSPGQRINYGYTF.

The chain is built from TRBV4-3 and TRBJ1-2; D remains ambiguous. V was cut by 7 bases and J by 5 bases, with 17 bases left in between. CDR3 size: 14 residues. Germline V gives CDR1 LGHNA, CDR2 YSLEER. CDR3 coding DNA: TGCGCCAGCACGCCGGCAAGCGGAGGGTATGGCTACACCTTC. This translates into CASTPASGGYGYTF.

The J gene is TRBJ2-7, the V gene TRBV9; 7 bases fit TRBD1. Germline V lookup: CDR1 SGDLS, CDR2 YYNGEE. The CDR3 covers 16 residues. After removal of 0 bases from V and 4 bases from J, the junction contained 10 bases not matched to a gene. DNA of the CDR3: TGTGCCAGCAGCGTAGGATCGAGGGGGCGCGGGTACGAGCAGTACTTC. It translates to CASSVGSRGRGYEQYF.

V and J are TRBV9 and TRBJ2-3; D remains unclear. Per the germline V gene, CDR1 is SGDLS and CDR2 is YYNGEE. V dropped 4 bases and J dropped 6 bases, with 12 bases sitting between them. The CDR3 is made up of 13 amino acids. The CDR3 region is CASSPRQPDTQYF. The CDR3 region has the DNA TGTGCCAGCAGCCCCCGACAACCGGATACGCAGTATTTT.

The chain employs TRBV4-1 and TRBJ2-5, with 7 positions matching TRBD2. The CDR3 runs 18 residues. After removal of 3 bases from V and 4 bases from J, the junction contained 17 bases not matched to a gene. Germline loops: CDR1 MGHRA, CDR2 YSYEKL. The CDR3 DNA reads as TGCGCCAGCAGCCACGTCACCCCCCTCGGGGGGTTGCGAGAGACCCAGTACTTC. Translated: CASSHVTPLGGLRETQYF.

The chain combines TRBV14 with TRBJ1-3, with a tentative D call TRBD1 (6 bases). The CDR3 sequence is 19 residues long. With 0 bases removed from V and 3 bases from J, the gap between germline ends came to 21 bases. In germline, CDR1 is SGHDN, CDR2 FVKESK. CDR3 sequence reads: CASSQDSTQGPFYGNTIYF. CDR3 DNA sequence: TGTGCCAGCAGCCAAGATAGCACACAGGGACCCTTCTATGGAAACACCATATATTTT.

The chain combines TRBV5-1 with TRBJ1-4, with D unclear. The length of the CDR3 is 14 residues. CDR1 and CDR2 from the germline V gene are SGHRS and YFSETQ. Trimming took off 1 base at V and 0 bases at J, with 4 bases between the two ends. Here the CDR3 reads CASSLSATNEKLFF. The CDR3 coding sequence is TGCGCCAGCAGCTTGTCTGCAACTAATGAAAAACTGTTTTTT.

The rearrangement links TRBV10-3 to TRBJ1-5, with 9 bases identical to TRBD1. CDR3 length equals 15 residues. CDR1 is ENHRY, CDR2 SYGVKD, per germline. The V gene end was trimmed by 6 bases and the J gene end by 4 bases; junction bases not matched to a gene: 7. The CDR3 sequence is CAIRDSGTGNQPQHF. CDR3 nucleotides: TGTGCCATCAGGGATTCCGGGACAGGGAATCAGCCCCAGCATTTT.

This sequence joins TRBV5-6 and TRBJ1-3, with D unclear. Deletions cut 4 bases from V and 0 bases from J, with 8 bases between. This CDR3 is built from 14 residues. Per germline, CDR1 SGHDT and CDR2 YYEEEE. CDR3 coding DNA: TGTGCCAGCAGCAAACAGAACTCTGGAAACACCATATATTTT. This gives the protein CASSKQNSGNTIYF.

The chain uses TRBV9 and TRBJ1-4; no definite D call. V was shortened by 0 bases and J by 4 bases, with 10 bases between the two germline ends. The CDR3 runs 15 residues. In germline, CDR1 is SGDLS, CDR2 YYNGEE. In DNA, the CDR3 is TGTGCCAGCAGCGTAGAAGGCGGGGTTAATGAAAAACTGTTTTTT. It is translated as CASSVEGGVNEKLFF.

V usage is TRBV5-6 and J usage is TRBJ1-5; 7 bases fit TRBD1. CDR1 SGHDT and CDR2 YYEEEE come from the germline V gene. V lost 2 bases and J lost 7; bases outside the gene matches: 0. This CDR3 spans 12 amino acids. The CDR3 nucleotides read TGTGCCAGCAGCTTACAGGGGCAGCCCCAGCATTTT. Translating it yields CASSLQGQPQHF.

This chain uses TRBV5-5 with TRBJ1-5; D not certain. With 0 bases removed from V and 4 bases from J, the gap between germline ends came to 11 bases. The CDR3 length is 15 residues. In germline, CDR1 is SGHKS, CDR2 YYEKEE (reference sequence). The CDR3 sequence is CASSLVVGENQPQHF. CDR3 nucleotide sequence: TGTGCCAGCAGCTTGGTGGTGGGAGAGAATCAGCCCCAGCATTTT.

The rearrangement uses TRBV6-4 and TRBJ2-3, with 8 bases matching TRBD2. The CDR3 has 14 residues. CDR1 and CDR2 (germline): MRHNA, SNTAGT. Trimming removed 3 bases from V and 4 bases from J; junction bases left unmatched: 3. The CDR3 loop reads CASSERGEADTQYF. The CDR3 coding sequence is TGTGCCAGCAGTGAGCGGGGGGAGGCAGATACGCAGTATTTT.

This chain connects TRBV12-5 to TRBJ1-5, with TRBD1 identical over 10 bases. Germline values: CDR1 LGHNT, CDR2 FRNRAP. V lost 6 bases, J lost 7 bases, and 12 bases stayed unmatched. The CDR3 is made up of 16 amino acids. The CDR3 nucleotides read TGTGCTAGTGGCCCCCCAGCAGGGACAGGGGACCAGCCCCAGCATTTT. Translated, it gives CASGPPAGTGDQPQHF.

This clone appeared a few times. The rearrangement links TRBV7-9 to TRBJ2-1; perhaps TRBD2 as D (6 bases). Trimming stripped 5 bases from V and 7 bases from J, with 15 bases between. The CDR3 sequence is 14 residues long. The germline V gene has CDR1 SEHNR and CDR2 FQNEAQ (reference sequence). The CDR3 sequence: CASSRAGLGNEQFF. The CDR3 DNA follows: TGTGCCAGCAGCAGAGCGGGCCTCGGGAATGAGCAGTTCTTC. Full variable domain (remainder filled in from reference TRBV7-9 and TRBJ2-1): DTGVSQNPRHKITKRGQNVTFRCDPISEHNRLYWYRQTLGQGPEFLTYFQNEAQLEKSRLLSDRFSAERPKGSFSTLEIQRTEQGDSAMYLCASSRAGLGNEQFFGPGTRLTVL.

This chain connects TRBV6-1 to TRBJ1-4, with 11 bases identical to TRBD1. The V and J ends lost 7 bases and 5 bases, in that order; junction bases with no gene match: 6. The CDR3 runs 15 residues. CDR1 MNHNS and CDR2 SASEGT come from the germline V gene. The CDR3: CASTLGQGANEKLFF. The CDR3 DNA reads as TGTGCCAGCACCCTCGGACAGGGGGCCAATGAAAAACTGTTTTTT.

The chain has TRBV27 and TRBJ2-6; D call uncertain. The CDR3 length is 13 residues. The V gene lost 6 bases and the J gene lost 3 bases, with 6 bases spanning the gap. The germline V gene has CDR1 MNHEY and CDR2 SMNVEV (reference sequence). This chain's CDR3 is CASSRDGANVLTF. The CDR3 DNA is TGTGCCAGCAGCCGAGATGGGGCCAACGTCCTGACTTTC.

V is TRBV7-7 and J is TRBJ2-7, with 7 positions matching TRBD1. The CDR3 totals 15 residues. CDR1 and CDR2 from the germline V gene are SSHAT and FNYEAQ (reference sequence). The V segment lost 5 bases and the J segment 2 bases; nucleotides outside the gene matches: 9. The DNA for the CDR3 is TGTGCCAGCAGCCCCGCTACAGGGGCCACCTACGAGCAGTACTTC. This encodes CASSPATGATYEQYF.

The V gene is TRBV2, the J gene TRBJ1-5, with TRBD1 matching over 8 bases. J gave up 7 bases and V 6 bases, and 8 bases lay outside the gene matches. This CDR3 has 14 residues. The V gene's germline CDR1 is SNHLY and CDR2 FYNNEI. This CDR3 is CASRDRDHRQPQHF. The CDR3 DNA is TGTGCCAGCAGGGACAGGGACCACCGGCAGCCCCAGCATTTT.

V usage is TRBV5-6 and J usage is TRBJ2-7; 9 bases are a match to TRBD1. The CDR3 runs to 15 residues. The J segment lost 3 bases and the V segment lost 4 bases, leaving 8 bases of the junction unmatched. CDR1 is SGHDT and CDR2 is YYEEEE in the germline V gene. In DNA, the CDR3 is TGTGCCAGCAGCACACCCGGGACAGGGATCTACGAGCAGTACTTC. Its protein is CASSTPGTGIYEQYF.

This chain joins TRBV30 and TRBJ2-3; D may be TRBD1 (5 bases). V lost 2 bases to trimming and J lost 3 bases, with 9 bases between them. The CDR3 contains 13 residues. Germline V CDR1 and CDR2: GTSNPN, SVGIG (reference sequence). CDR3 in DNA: TGTGCCTGGAGTTGGGGCTTAACAGATACGCAGTATTTT. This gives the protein CAWSWGLTDTQYF.

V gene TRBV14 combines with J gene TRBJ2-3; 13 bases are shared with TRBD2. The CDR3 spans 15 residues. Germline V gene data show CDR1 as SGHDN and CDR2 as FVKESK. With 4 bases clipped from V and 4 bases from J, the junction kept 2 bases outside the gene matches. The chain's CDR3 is CASSPGTSGADTQYF. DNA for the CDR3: TGTGCCAGCAGCCCCGGGACTAGCGGGGCAGATACGCAGTATTTT.